This TCR beta chain emerged from a study of OX40 agonist ivuxolimab in advanced cancers. Study-level information: Ivuxolimab doses were 0.01, 0.1, 0.3, 1.5, 3 or 10 mg/kg every 2 weeks. Partial responses were recorded for three patients, including one with hepatocellular carcinoma and two with cutaneous melanoma. General study points: No determination was made of the antigen specificity of the expanded peripheral T cells. Researchers report that CD8+ T cells had, on average, more expanded clones than CD4+.

Germline V gene lookup returns CDR1 SGHAT and CDR2 FQDESV (reference sequence). Trimming took 2 bases from V and 3 from J; bases not matched to a gene: 5. The CDR3 contains 15 residues. Sequencing was performed with immunoSEQ multiplex PCR; in TCRdb, only in-frame clones are kept and a portion is missing. The sample has about 77,000 clones; 90% to 95% are singletons. Notes on this clone: The antigen remains unidentified.

The specimen comprised CD4+ or CD8+ T cells sorted from blood, sampled in a trial of the OX40 agonist ivuxolimab. The chain uses TRBV11-1 and TRBJ2-7, with TRBD1 identical over 9 bases. The sequence was obtained from an adult with an advanced solid tumor such as melanoma, head and neck, liver or kidney cancer. CDR3 sequence: CASSLWTGVGYEQYF. CDR3 sequence (DNA): TGTGCCAGCAGCTTATGGACAGGGGTAGGCTACGAGCAGTACTTC.